This TCR beta chain was recorded in a study of T-cell reconstitution after alpha-beta-depleted transplantation in children. TCRbeta library construction was performed incorporating unique molecular identifiers. TCRdb itself ran the PCR reads through MiXCR, one entry per CDR3 protein. The sample comprises hundreds of thousands of distinct CDR3 sequences, roughly 23% of which are singletons, and 13% to 15% rests with the top ten. With 4 bases removed from V and 8 bases from J, the gap between germline ends came to 12 bases. This CDR3 has 13 amino acids. Germline lookup yields CDR1 SGHRS and CDR2 YFSETQ.

The sequence was obtained from a boy in the first two years of life who had a stem cell transplant for acute myeloid leukemia, so the T cells may come from the graft donor. The sequencing used PBMCs, mostly from graft donor cells, collected 360 days after TCRalphabeta/CD19-depleted stem cell transplant. This chain connects TRBV5-1 to TRBJ1-4, with D hard to call. This CDR3 reads CASSPLEEEKLFF. The CDR3, as DNA: TGCGCCAGCAGCCCGTTGGAGGAAGAAAAACTGTTTTTT.